These 6 T cell receptor beta chains were all obtained from the same sample, sequenced in a study of CD8 T cells in ankylosing spondylitis. Study results and caveats: Several highly homologous variants made up a TCR beta motif, and this motif appeared characteristic of ankylosing spondylitis blood.

These TCRs' antigens remain unknown. One entry per CDR3 protein results from TCRdb running MiXCR on the 5' RACE reads. Of over 400,000 distinct CDR3 sequences listed, 25% to 30% are singletons. Sequencing input: blood, either unsorted or a sorted T cell fraction (not recorded which). These receptors were collected from a male donor with ankylosing spondylitis.

This clonotype was seen more than once but under ten times. V gene TRBV6-1 combines with J gene TRBJ2-7; D may be TRBD2 (6 bases). CDR1 is MNHNS and CDR2 is SASEGT in the germline V gene. V was shortened by 6 bases and J by 6 bases, with 18 bases between the two germline ends. The CDR3 is 14 amino acids. This CDR3 is CASSPRREHGEQYF. In nucleotides, the CDR3 is TGTGCCAGCAGCCCCCGGAGGGAGCATGGCGAGCAGTACTTC.

This chain links TRBV7-9 with TRBJ2-5, with 7 positions matching TRBD2. Germline-derived CDR1 and CDR2 are SEHNR and FQNEAQ (reference sequence). The CDR3 is made up of 14 amino acids. The V segment lost 5 bases and the J segment 2 bases; nucleotides outside the gene matches: 5. The CDR3 bases are TGTGCCAGCAGCGAAGCGGGAAGGCAAGAGACCCAGTACTTC. Translating gives CASSEAGRQETQYF.

This clonotype was seen many times. The genes are TRBV27 and TRBJ1-6; tentatively, D is TRBD1 (5 bases). Trimming removed 7 bases at V and 7 bases at J, with 17 bases between. CDR1 is MNHEY and CDR2 is SMNVEV in the germline V gene (reference sequence). This CDR3 comprises 15 residues. The CDR3 DNA reads TGTGCCAGCACCTTAAGGGGATATCAGAATTCACCCCTCCACTTT. Its translation: CASTLRGYQNSPLHF.

This clonotype has a handful of counts. The chain uses TRBV5-1 and TRBJ2-1, with TRBD1 matching 7 bases. Germline assignment: CDR1 SGHRS and CDR2 YFSETQ. Unmatched junction bases numbered 1, after V lost 7 bases and J lost 6 bases. This CDR3 spans 11 amino acids. The CDR3 DNA sequence: TGCGCCAGCCGGGACAGCAATGAGCAGTTCTTC. Residues: CASRDSNEQFF.

Concerning this clonotype itself: A read error may explain this, as a much larger clone is one base away. The CDR3 spells CASSAGVSNQPQHF. The CDR3 coding sequence is TGTGCCAGCAGTGCAGGGGTTAGCAATCAGCCCCAGCATTTT. The chain uses TRBV7-2 and TRBJ1-5; D may be TRBD1 (6 bases). Germline lookup yields CDR1 SGHTA and CDR2 FQGNSA. This CDR3 is 14 amino acids long. Trimming took off 6 bases at V and 0 bases at J, with 9 bases between the two ends.

The genes are TRBV18 and TRBJ1-1; D may be TRBD1 (5 bases). The ends were cut back, 3 bases at V and 10 bases at J, with 15 bases in the middle. This CDR3 has 13 amino acids. The V gene's germline CDR1 is KGHSH and CDR2 LQKENI. The CDR3 nucleotides are TGTGCCAGCTCACCCTCAGCAGGGAGGGTAGCTTTCTTT. Translation gives CASSPSAGRVAFF.